This T cell receptor beta chain was sequenced in a study of early T cells in non-severe SARS-CoV-2 infection. Overall study results and limits: Matching results from VDJdb favored anti-spike CD8 responses, leaving private and CD4 specificities undetected.

Individual cDNA molecules received unique molecular identifiers during library preparation. TCRdb reprocessed the 5' RACE reads via MiXCR and lists one record per CDR3 protein. The profile shows 45,000 to 65,000 distinct CDR3 sequences, roughly 12% of them singletons. CDR3 length equals 11 residues. The ends were cut back, 7 bases at V and 0 bases at J, with 3 bases in the middle. Per germline, CDR1 MNHEY and CDR2 SVGEGT. This clonotype was counted at least ten times. The antigen remains unidentified. This chain uses TRBV6-2 or TRBV6-3 with TRBJ1-1; unclear D gene. The material was whole blood, obtained at baseline. The TCR originated in an adult who was a healthcare worker with PCR-confirmed SARS-CoV-2 infection or an uninfected control (not recorded which). The CDR3 loop reads CASILNTEAFF. The CDR3 nucleotides are TGTGCCAGCATTCTGAACACTGAAGCTTTCTTT.